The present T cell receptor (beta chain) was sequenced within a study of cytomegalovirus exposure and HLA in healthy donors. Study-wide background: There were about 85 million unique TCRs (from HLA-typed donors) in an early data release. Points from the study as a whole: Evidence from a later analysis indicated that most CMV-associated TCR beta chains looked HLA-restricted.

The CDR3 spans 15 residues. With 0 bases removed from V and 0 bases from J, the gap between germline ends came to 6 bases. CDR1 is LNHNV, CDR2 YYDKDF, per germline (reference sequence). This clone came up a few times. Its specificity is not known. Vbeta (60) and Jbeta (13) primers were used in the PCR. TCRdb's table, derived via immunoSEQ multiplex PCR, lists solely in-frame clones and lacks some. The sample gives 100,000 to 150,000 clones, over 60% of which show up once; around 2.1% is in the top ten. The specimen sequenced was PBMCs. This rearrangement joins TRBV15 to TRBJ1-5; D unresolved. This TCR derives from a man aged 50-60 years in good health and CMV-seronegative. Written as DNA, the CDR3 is TGTGCCACCAGCAGAGAGTCTGTTAGCAATCAGCCCCAGCATTTT. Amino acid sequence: CATSRESVSNQPQHF.